The 5 T cell receptor beta chains below all came from one sample that was sequenced in a study of Ad26.COV2.S vaccination and SARS-CoV-2 variants. The treatment denotes: roughly 20 received Ad26.COV2.S at low or high dose, single or two shots; about five received placebo; per-sample allocation not given. Each sample was drawn 63 days after the first injection (of vaccine or placebo). Clones were read by immunoSEQ multiplex PCR, and TCRdb kept only the in-frame ones, dropping some. The sample includes some 390,000 clones, about 88% seen only once; the top ten take 3.5%. Here the sequenced sample was peripheral blood, taken in a trial of Ad26.COV2.S vaccine versus placebo. These receptors were collected from a person aged 18 to 59 who received the Ad26.COV2.S COVID-19 vaccine or a placebo.

Comments on this clone: The same CDR3 also results from other DNA sequences found in this sample. The chain recombines TRBV7-9 with TRBJ1-2; 7 bases agree with TRBD1. This CDR3 has 13 residues. The V gene end was trimmed by 4 bases and the J gene end by 3 bases; junction bases not matched to a gene: 2. Per germline, CDR1 SEHNR and CDR2 FQNEAQ (reference sequence). The CDR3 sequence is CASSSTGDYGYTF. DNA of the CDR3: TGTGCCAGCAGCTCCACAGGGGACTATGGCTACACCTTC.

This chain uses TRBV4-1 with TRBJ2-1, with TRBD2 matching over 7 bases. Germline CDR1 is MGHRA and CDR2 is YSYEKL. This CDR3 contains 15 residues. With V trimmed by 2 bases and J by 3 bases, 4 bases remained unmatched. This CDR3 is CASSQPTSSYNEQFF. The DNA for the CDR3 is TGCGCCAGCAGCCAACCGACTAGCAGCTACAATGAGCAGTTCTTC.

This sequence joins TRBV24-1 and TRBJ1-2, with 8 bases fitting TRBD1. The junction had 7 bases not matched to a gene; V was cut back by 3 bases and J by 2 bases. The CDR3 totals 16 residues. Germline loops: CDR1 KGHDR, CDR2 SFDVKD. This CDR3 reads CATSDATGGKNYGYTF. CDR3 DNA sequence: TGTGCCACCAGTGATGCCACAGGGGGGAAAAACTATGGCTACACCTTC.

This chain uses TRBV15 with TRBJ2-5; D perhaps matches TRBD2 (7 bases). V was shortened by 0 bases and J by 7 bases, with 12 bases between the two germline ends. This CDR3 has 14 residues. CDR1 is LNHNV, CDR2 YYDKDF, per germline (reference sequence). The CDR3 nucleotides read TGTGCCACCAGCAGAGATAGGGAGGGGGTGACCCAGTACTTC. Protein: CATSRDREGVTQYF.

The V gene is TRBV9, the J gene TRBJ2-7, with TRBD2 matching 9 bases. Germline-derived CDR1 and CDR2 are SGDLS and YYNGEE. This CDR3 is built from 14 residues. The V gene end was trimmed by 2 bases and the J gene end by 2 bases; junction bases not matched to a gene: 2. CDR3 in DNA: TGTGCCAGCAGCGTTTCTAGCGGGACCTACGAGCAGTACTTC. Protein product: CASSVSSGTYEQYF.